This TCR beta chain was retrieved from a study of regulatory and conventional T cells in RAG deficiency. Some clones are missing from TCRdb's copy, which holds only in-frame ones; the method was immunoSEQ multiplex PCR. The table lists around 33,000 clones, 85% to 90% of them singletons. Unmatched junction bases numbered 3, after V lost 5 bases and J lost 4 bases. CDR1 and CDR2 (germline): SGDLS, YYNGEE. The CDR3 runs to 14 residues. Study-wide findings and caveats: Omenn syndrome and CID/AS patients had about 110-fold fewer unique Treg TCR beta sequences, versus roughly 10-fold elsewhere. Shannon entropy fell and Simpson indices rose in RAG-deficient patients. Patient subsets had shorter CDR3s; Omenn Treg-Tconv overlap exceeded 80%.

Worth noting for this clone: No antigen is known for it.

The data were also submitted as part of a second study, on regulatory T cells. That work contributes: The PCR used 52 TRBV and 13 TRBJ primers. Regulatory T cells showed the strongest V-J pair restriction and V/J gene skewing among patient repertoires.

The gene calls are TRBV9 and TRBJ2-3; 11 bases line up with TRBD2. This TCR came from a human donor in good health. The sample comprised CD8+ T cells sorted from blood. The CDR3 DNA follows: TGTGCCAGCAGTAGCGGGGGGGCCGCAGATACGCAGTATTTT. It specifies CASSSGGAADTQYF.